Following are 22 T cell receptor beta chains from one sample sequenced in a study of blood T cell repertoires in COVID-19. Sequenced by immunoSEQ multiplex PCR; TCRdb stores in-frame clones only, minus some. In the table there are tens of thousands of clones, around four fifths of which are singletons. The sequencing sample was made of peripheral blood. These receptors all stem from a woman older than 75 with acute or convalescent COVID-19.

This rearrangement joins TRBV5-4 to TRBJ1-1, with D hard to call. The CDR3 has 15 residues. CDR1 SGHNT and CDR2 YYREEE come from the germline V gene (reference sequence). V was clipped by 2 bases and J by 0 bases, with 11 bases between them. This CDR3 is CASSFRGRMNTEAFF. CDR3 nucleotides: TGTGCCAGCAGCTTCAGAGGCAGAATGAACACTGAAGCTTTCTTT.

The V and J genes are TRBV11-3 and TRBJ1-3; D unclear. The CDR3 totals 15 residues. V gave up 3 bases and J gave up 0 bases, with 9 bases separating them. Looked up from germline, CDR1 is SGHNT and CDR2 is YENEEA. The CDR3 loop reads CASSFGVVSGNTIYF. CDR3 nucleotide sequence: TGTGCCAGCAGCTTCGGGGTCGTCTCTGGAAACACCATATATTTT.

This chain uses TRBV18 with TRBJ2-7, with 10 bases fitting TRBD2. The CDR3 has 17 amino acids. CDR1 KGHSH and CDR2 LQKENI come from the germline V gene. V shed 0 bases and J 0 bases; nucleotides not matched to a gene: 5. CDR3 region: CASSPPRSGGNSYEQYF. The CDR3 DNA reads as TGTGCCAGCTCACCACCTCGTAGCGGGGGGAACTCCTACGAGCAGTACTTC.

This chain joins TRBV19 and TRBJ2-7, with TRBD2 identical over 7 bases. Germline V gene data show CDR1 as LNHDA and CDR2 as SQIVND (reference sequence). Trimming removed 3 bases from V and 8 bases from J; junction bases left unmatched: 10. The CDR3 loop spans 14 amino acids. CDR3 protein: CASSISSGEKKQYF. CDR3 sequence (DNA): TGTGCCAGTAGTATCTCGAGCGGGGAAAAGAAGCAGTACTTC. Full variable domain (rest looked up from reference TRBV19 and TRBJ2-7): DGGITQSPKYLFRKEGQNVTLSCEQNLNHDAMYWYRQDPGQGLRLIYYSQIVNDFQKGDIAEGYSVSREKKESFPLTVTSAQKNPTAFYLCASSISSGEKKQYFGPGTRLTVT.

This clone came up a few times. This chain links TRBV7-8 with TRBJ1-2; D is undetermined. The V and J ends lost 5 bases and 0 bases respectively, with 13 bases between them. Germline lookup yields CDR1 SGHVS and CDR2 FQNEAQ. CDR3 length: 15 amino acids. The chain's CDR3 is CASSPRTASNYGYTF. As DNA, the CDR3 is TGTGCCAGCAGCCCGCGGACTGCTTCTAACTATGGCTACACCTTC.

The V call is TRBV10-3, the J call TRBJ1-2, with D maybe TRBD1 (6 bases). V was shortened by 2 bases and J by 4 bases, with 11 bases between the two germline ends. The CDR3 loop spans 14 amino acids. Germline lookup yields CDR1 ENHRY and CDR2 SYGVKD. The CDR3 sequence: CAISEEDRSYGYTF. CDR3 nucleotide sequence: TGTGCCATCAGTGAGGAAGACAGGAGCTATGGCTACACCTTC.

CDR3 sequence reads: CAWSPAAYTEAFF. Here the CDR3 DNA reads TGTGCCTGGAGTCCCGCGGCTTACACTGAAGCTTTCTTT. This chain joins TRBV30 and TRBJ1-1; D unresolved. There are 13 residues in the CDR3. Germline assignment: CDR1 GTSNPN and CDR2 SVGIG (reference sequence). Trimming removed 2 bases at V and 3 bases at J, with 10 bases between.

This sequence joins TRBV19 and TRBJ1-5, with TRBD1 identical over 9 bases. The CDR3 is 15 amino acids. The J segment lost 6 bases and the V segment lost 5 bases, leaving 8 bases of the junction unmatched. Per germline, CDR1 LNHDA and CDR2 SQIVND (reference sequence). The chain's CDR3 is CASSSTGGSGQPQHF. The DNA for the CDR3 is TGTGCCAGTAGTTCGACAGGGGGAAGTGGTCAGCCCCAGCATTTT.

In nucleotides, the CDR3 is TGTGCCAGCAGTGCCGGGACAGGGGGTACCGGGGAGCTGTTTTTT. The encoded protein is CASSAGTGGTGELFF. The J gene is TRBJ2-2, the V gene TRBV6-4; 11 nucleotides match TRBD1. Germline trimming cut 4 bases from V and 5 bases from J; bases unmatched to any gene: 3. CDR3 length equals 15 residues. CDR1 MRHNA and CDR2 SNTAGT come from the germline V gene.

This clone was counted at least ten times. The V call is TRBV6-6, the J call TRBJ1-5; D is perhaps TRBD1 (5 bases). The CDR3 is made up of 13 amino acids. Germline V gives CDR1 MNHNY, CDR2 SVGAGI (reference sequence). The germline V and J ends were trimmed by 8 bases and 3 bases, with 11 bases remaining between them. The CDR3 DNA is TGTGCCAGCCATCGGGGGTCCAATCAGCCCCAGCATTTT. Residues: CASHRGSNQPQHF.

The chain joins TRBV10-3 to TRBJ2-3; 8 nucleotides match TRBD1. This CDR3 comprises 16 residues. In germline, CDR1 is ENHRY, CDR2 SYGVKD. Trimming took 4 bases from V and 0 from J; bases not matched to a gene: 6. CDR3 coding DNA: TGTGCCATCAGTGCCGGACAGGGCCCTAGCACAGATACGCAGTATTTT. It is translated as CAISAGQGPSTDTQYF.

V is TRBV27 and J is TRBJ2-7; D might be TRBD2 (5 bases). Germline CDR1 MNHEY, CDR2 SMNVEV (reference sequence). The CDR3 totals 12 residues. V was cut by 6 bases and J by 6 bases, with 12 bases left in between. The CDR3 DNA follows: TGTGCCAGCAGCCGCCCGGGGATCGAGCAGTACTTC. Its protein product is CASSRPGIEQYF.

In nucleotides, the CDR3 is TGTGCCAGCAGTTTAATGGGCCCCCAGAGATCACCCCTCCACTTT. Protein: CASSLMGPQRSPLHF. The chain combines TRBV6-1 with TRBJ1-6; D ambiguous. The CDR3 sequence is 15 residues long. V gave up 5 bases and J gave up 10 bases, with 18 bases separating them. CDR1 and CDR2 (germline): MNHNS, SASEGT.

The chain links TRBV7-2 to TRBJ2-2, with D possibly TRBD2 on 7 matching bases. CDR3 length equals 16 residues. The germline CDR1 and CDR2 sequences are SGHTA and FQGNSA. V was clipped by 4 bases and J by 5 bases, with 17 bases between them. CDR3 in DNA: TGTGCCAGCAGCTCGCGGGGGCAGCACCTTACCGGGGAGCTGTTTTTT. Protein sequence: CASSSRGQHLTGELFF.

The rearrangement links TRBV19 to TRBJ1-3; D is unresolved. Germline CDR1 reads LNHDA; CDR2 reads SQIVND (reference sequence). The CDR3 contains 16 residues. Trimming left V 2 bases short and J 2 bases short, with 13 bases between. This CDR3 is CASSIRRQEPGNTIYF. CDR3 in DNA: TGTGCCAGTAGTATAAGGCGCCAGGAACCTGGAAACACCATATATTTT.

The chain links TRBV6-1 to TRBJ1-5; D uncertain. This CDR3 region has 12 residues. Per the germline V gene, CDR1 is MNHNS and CDR2 is SASEGT. The ends were cut back, 3 bases at V and 6 bases at J, with 6 bases in the middle. This chain's CDR3 is CASSESGQPQHF. For the CDR3, the DNA is TGTGCCAGCAGTGAGTCGGGTCAGCCCCAGCATTTT.

V is TRBV11-3 and J is TRBJ1-1, with TRBD1 matching over 7 bases. With 5 bases clipped from V and 6 bases from J, the junction kept 12 bases outside the gene matches. The CDR3 is 15 amino acids. Germline V gene sequence: CDR1 SGHNT, CDR2 YENEEA. The CDR3 coding sequence is TGTGCCAGCAGCCAACGACAGGGTTCGAGGTCTGAAGCTTTCTTT. It translates to CASSQRQGSRSEAFF.

The V call is TRBV20-1, the J call TRBJ1-5; D gene ambiguous. The CDR3 sequence is 13 residues long. Germline V gene sequence: CDR1 DFQATT, CDR2 SNEGSKA (reference sequence). The V end was cut by 3 bases, the J end by 4 bases, with 10 bases between. The chain's CDR3 is CSASARGNQPQHF. The CDR3 nucleotides read TGCAGTGCTAGTGCCCGGGGAAATCAGCCCCAGCATTTT.

V and J are TRBV5-6 and TRBJ1-2; tentative D call: TRBD1 (5 bases). Germline-derived CDR1 and CDR2 are SGHDT and YYEEEE. Deletions cut 4 bases from V and 0 bases from J, with 10 bases between. The CDR3 spans 14 residues. CDR3 bases: TGTGCCAGCAGCCCGGGGGGTCCTAACTATGGCTACACCTTC. As protein: CASSPGGPNYGYTF.

The rearrangement uses TRBV5-1 and TRBJ1-1; a possible D gene is TRBD1 (5 bases). Trimming left V 0 bases short and J 0 bases short, with 9 bases between. The CDR3 has 15 residues. Germline V gene sequence: CDR1 SGHRS, CDR2 YFSETQ. In DNA, the CDR3 is TGCGCCAGCAGCTTGGTGGGGGGTCTGAACACTGAAGCTTTCTTT. It yields the protein CASSLVGGLNTEAFF.

This clone has more than one count but fewer than ten. The chain recombines TRBV5-1 with TRBJ2-7; 9 nucleotides match TRBD1. V gave up 3 bases and J gave up 4 bases; unmatched junction bases: 8. Germline CDR1 and CDR2: SGHRS and YFSETQ. This CDR3 spans 15 amino acids. CDR3 bases: TGCGCCAGCAGCTCCGGGTGGGGACAGGGTTACGAGCAGTACTTC. It specifies CASSSGWGQGYEQYF.

Here the CDR3 reads CASSNGQASNQPQHF. CDR3 coding DNA: TGTGCCAGTAGTAATGGACAGGCCAGCAATCAGCCCCAGCATTTT. The gene calls are TRBV19 and TRBJ1-5; the match to TRBD1 covers 7 bases. The CDR3 loop spans 15 amino acids. The V gene end was trimmed by 4 bases and the J gene end by 1 base; junction bases not matched to a gene: 4. Germline CDR1 reads LNHDA; CDR2 reads SQIVND (reference sequence). Full variable domain (outside the CDR3, taken from reference TRBV19 and TRBJ1-5): DGGITQSPKYLFRKEGQNVTLSCEQNLNHDAMYWYRQDPGQGLRLIYYSQIVNDFQKGDIAEGYSVSREKKESFPLTVTSAQKNPTAFYLCASSNGQASNQPQHFGDGTRLSIL.